This TCR beta chain was obtained from a study of radiotherapy plus CTLA-4 blockade in lung cancer. Study background: Objective responses were observed in 15% to 20% of patients, and disease control was achieved by about 30%. Regarding the study as a whole: Peripheral blood showed expansion of tumor-derived TCR clones after radiotherapy and ipilimumab. Early clone dynamics of blood T cells, plus interferon-beta, reportedly predicted response best.

TCRdb's copy holds only in-frame clones and misses some; the assay was immunoSEQ multiplex PCR. Here the sample spans approximately 52,000 clones, around 79% being singletons. The V and J ends lost 3 bases and 3 bases, in that order; junction bases with no gene match: 11. This CDR3 is built from 18 residues. Germline V gene sequence: CDR1 GTSNPN, CDR2 SVGIG (reference sequence). As concerns this clone: What it binds is not known.

Those patients who had chemo-refractory metastatic non-small-cell lung cancer were given focal radiation along with CTLA-4 blockade through ipilimumab. The genes are TRBV30 and TRBJ1-4; TRBD1 agrees at 12 bases. The sequencing used peripheral blood, collected from a patient treated with radiotherapy plus ipilimumab. This TCR derives from a human donor with non-small cell lung cancer who had a complete response to radiotherapy plus ipilimumab. Here the CDR3 reads CAWSLRGTGGAPNEKLFF. CDR3 DNA: TGTGCCTGGAGCCTACGGGGGACAGGGGGCGCCCCTAATGAAAAACTGTTTTTT.